This is a list of T cell receptor beta chains from one sample in a study of stem cell transplantation in POMP-related autoinflammatory disease. TCRdb keeps only in-frame clones here, not all; method: immunoSEQ multiplex PCR. Of roughly 28,000 clones in the sample, 80% to 85% were seen once. The sequencing here drew on CD4+ T cells from PBMCs, taken before stem cell transplantation. The source is a human donor with POMP-related autoinflammation and immune dysregulation (PRAID). CDR3s include the opening cysteine and the closing phenylalanine or tryptophan. The D gene is left open where the match is weak. Clone size is given for some rows only: seen once, a few or many times, or a class if the clone is expanded.

D	size	V	J	DNA	CDR3
TRBD1	-	TRBV19	TRBJ2-3	TGTGCCAGTAGTATTCGACAGGGCAGCACAGATACGCAGTATTTT	CASSIRQGSTDTQYF
TRBD1	-	TRBV5-8	TRBJ1-1	TGTGCCAGCAGCAAACATCAGGGGGCGAACACTGAAGCTTTCTTT	CASSKHQGANTEAFF
-	-	TRBV5-5	TRBJ2-7	TGTGCCAGCAGCTTCCGGCAGGTCACCTACGAGCAGTACTTC	CASSFRQVTYEQYF
TRBD2	-	TRBV4-1	TRBJ2-1	TGCGCCAGCAGCCATTTGACCGGGACTAGCGGGACGTATGCGTTCTTC	CASSHLTGTSGTYAFF
-	-	TRBV12-5	TRBJ1-2	TGTGCTAGTGGTTTGGTACTAGCTGGCTACACCTTC	CASGLVLAGYTF
-	-	TRBV7-2	TRBJ1-1	TGTGCCAGCAGCTTAGGGGTTATCAGAGAAGCTTTCTTT	CASSLGVIREAFF
TRBD1	-	TRBV28	TRBJ2-7	TGTGCCAGCAGTGAACTAGCCGGGACAGGGGATCCCTACGAGCAGTACTTC	CASSELAGTGDPYEQYF
-	-	TRBV9	TRBJ2-5	TGTGCCAGCAGCGCGACAGTTCAAGAGACCCAGTACTTC	CASSATVQETQYF
-	-	TRBV11-2	TRBJ2-1	TGTGCCAGCAGCGCCCGGACTACACATGGGGATGAGCAGTTCTTC	CASSARTTHGDEQFF
-	-	TRBV9	TRBJ2-2	TGTGCCAGCAGCGTAGGCCCGCAGGGCGCGAACACCGGGGAGCTGTTTTTT	CASSVGPQGANTGELFF
-	once	TRBV7-2	TRBJ1-6	TGTGCCAGCAGCTGGCTGAGCTCCTATAATTCACCCCTCCACTTT	CASSWLSSYNSPLHF
TRBD2	-	TRBV30	TRBJ2-7	TGTGCCTCGACACGGGAGGAGGGTTACGAGCAGTACTTC	CASTREEGYEQYF
-	-	TRBV18	TRBJ2-6	TGTGCCAGCTCACCTCAGGTGCCAGATGGGGCCAACGTCCTGACTTTC	CASSPQVPDGANVLTF
TRBD2	-	TRBV5-4	TRBJ2-7	TGTGCCAGCAGCTTACGCGGGAGAGGAGGCTACGAGCAGTACTTC	CASSLRGRGGYEQYF
-	-	TRBV19	TRBJ1-4	TGTGCCAGTAGCGGAACAGGGCTAACTAATGAAAAACTGTTTTTT	CASSGTGLTNEKLFF
-	-	TRBV7-9	TRBJ1-5	TGTGCCAGCAGCTTAGGGGGGGCAGGGAGTCAGCCCCAGCATTTT	CASSLGGAGSQPQHF
-	once	TRBV11-3	TRBJ2-1	TGTGCCAGCAGCTTGGAGGCAGGCGGTCGCAATGAGCAGTTCTTC	CASSLEAGGRNEQFF
-	-	TRBV19	TRBJ1-5	TGTGCCAGTAGTACCAGTTCAGGGGATAGCAATCAGCCCCAGCATTTT	CASSTSSGDSNQPQHF
-	-	TRBV5-5	TRBJ1-5	TGTGCCAGCAGCTTGCGGTGGGGGGGCCCCCAGCCCCAGCATTTT	CASSLRWGGPQPQHF
-	few	TRBV6-5	TRBJ1-2	TGTGCCAGCAGTTACGAGCGGGACGGGACGTATGGCTACACCTTC	CASSYERDGTYGYTF
-	-	TRBV27	TRBJ2-7	TGTGCCAGCAGTTTATCGGGCGGAAGCTCCTACGAGCAGTACTTC	CASSLSGGSSYEQYF
TRBD2	-	TRBV6-1	TRBJ2-1	TGTGCCAGCAGTGTCACCGGGGGGGCGGCCTACAATGAGCAGTTCTTC	CASSVTGGAAYNEQFF
-	-	TRBV5-1	TRBJ2-1	TGCGCCAGCAGCTTGGGAGGCCGGGGTGAGCAGTTCTTC	CASSLGGRGEQFF
TRBD2	once	TRBV18	TRBJ2-4	TGTGCCAGCTCCCTAGCGGCAAAAAACATTCAGTACTTC	CASSLAAKNIQYF
TRBD2	-	TRBV5-4	TRBJ2-1	TGTGCCAGCAGCATAGCGGGGGGGCCCTACAATGAGCAGTTCTTC	CASSIAGGPYNEQFF
TRBD1	-	TRBV6-6	TRBJ1-3	TGTGCCAGCAGGGACAGGGGCTCTGGAAACACCATATATTTT	CASRDRGSGNTIYF
-	few	TRBV10-3	TRBJ1-6	TGTGCCATCACCACCTATCCAAATTCACCCCTCCACTTT	CAITTYPNSPLHF
-	-	TRBV9	TRBJ1-3	TGTGCCAGCAGTTTGGCGGGGGGATTTGGAAACACCATATATTTT	CASSLAGGFGNTIYF
-	once	TRBV5-4	TRBJ2-3	TGTGCCAGCAGCTTGTTGTCGGTCTTGAAAGCAGATACGCAGTATTTT	CASSLLSVLKADTQYF
-	-	TRBV2	TRBJ2-5	TGTGCCAGCATGGGCGAAGAGACCCAGTACTTC	CASMGEETQYF
-	-	TRBV5-6	TRBJ1-4	TGTGCCAGCAGCTGGGGACGGAGTAATGAAAAACTGTTTTTT	CASSWGRSNEKLFF
TRBD1	-	TRBV2	TRBJ2-3	TGTGCCAGCCGTGATCCGGGACAGGAGGCAGATACGCAGTATTTT	CASRDPGQEADTQYF
TRBD2	-	TRBV5-8	TRBJ2-2	TGTGCCAGCAGCTTAGGACTAGCGGCGAACACCGGGGAGCTGTTTTTT	CASSLGLAANTGELFF
-	-	TRBV9	TRBJ2-2	TGTGCCAGCAGCGTAGGACACGCGAACACCGGGGAGCTGTTTTTT	CASSVGHANTGELFF
-	-	TRBV19	TRBJ1-2	TGTGCCAGTAGCCTAAACAGGTACGAAAAAGGCTACACCTTC	CASSLNRYEKGYTF
-	-	TRBV7-9	TRBJ2-7	TGTGCCAGCAGCTCGAGAGGGGGTTACGAGCAGTACTTC	CASSSRGGYEQYF
-	-	TRBV2	TRBJ2-7	TGTGCCAGCAGTGAAAGGGCTGCCCTCTACGAGCAGTACTTC	CASSERAALYEQYF
-	-	TRBV2	TRBJ2-2	TGTGCCAGCAGCCGCACACCGGGTGGCACCGGGGAGCTGTTTTTT	CASSRTPGGTGELFF
-	-	TRBV28	TRBJ1-2	TGTGCCAGCAGTTTTGAGGGACCACGGGGCTACACCTTC	CASSFEGPRGYTF
TRBD1	-	TRBV9	TRBJ1-3	TGTGCCAGCAGCGCCAGGGGGGACCCTGGAAACACCATATATTTT	CASSARGDPGNTIYF
TRBD2	-	TRBV19	TRBJ2-5	TGTGCCAGTAGTATGGGGGCGCTAGCGGGAGGAGGGGAGACCCAGTACTTC	CASSMGALAGGGETQYF
TRBD1	-	TRBV19	TRBJ2-7	TGTGCCAGTAGTGTTGGACAGGGCCCCTACGAGCAGTACTTC	CASSVGQGPYEQYF
-	few	TRBV2	TRBJ1-6	TGTGCCAGCACAGGGAATAATTCACCCCTCCACTTT	CASTGNNSPLHF
TRBD1	-	TRBV7-2	TRBJ2-3	TGTGCCAGCAGCCTACAGGGGGCCACAGATACGCAGTATTTT	CASSLQGATDTQYF
-	-	TRBV10-3	TRBJ2-1	TGTGCCATCTCTTCTCAGGGCCAGACCGGGATAGGGGAGCAGTTCTTC	CAISSQGQTGIGEQFF
TRBD2	-	TRBV7-8	TRBJ2-3	TGTGCCAGCAGAGGGCCGGGACTAGCGACCCGCACAGATACGCAGTATTTT	CASRGPGLATRTDTQYF
-	-	TRBV27	TRBJ2-7	TGTGCCAGCAGTTCCTCCACCTACGAGCAGTACTTC	CASSSSTYEQYF
-	-	TRBV2	TRBJ2-3	TGTGCCAGCAGTCGTAACGGCCACGCGGCAGATACGCAGTATTTT	CASSRNGHAADTQYF
-	-	TRBV7-3	TRBJ1-4	TGTGCCAGCAGCTACGGGTCGGAGACTAATGAAAAACTGTTTTTT	CASSYGSETNEKLFF
-	-	TRBV5-6	TRBJ2-7	TGTGCCAGCAGCTTGGTGTCAGCCCCCTACGAGCAGTACTTC	CASSLVSAPYEQYF
-	-	TRBV19	TRBJ2-4	TGTGCCAGTAGTCCCAGGGTGGACATTCAGTACTTC	CASSPRVDIQYF